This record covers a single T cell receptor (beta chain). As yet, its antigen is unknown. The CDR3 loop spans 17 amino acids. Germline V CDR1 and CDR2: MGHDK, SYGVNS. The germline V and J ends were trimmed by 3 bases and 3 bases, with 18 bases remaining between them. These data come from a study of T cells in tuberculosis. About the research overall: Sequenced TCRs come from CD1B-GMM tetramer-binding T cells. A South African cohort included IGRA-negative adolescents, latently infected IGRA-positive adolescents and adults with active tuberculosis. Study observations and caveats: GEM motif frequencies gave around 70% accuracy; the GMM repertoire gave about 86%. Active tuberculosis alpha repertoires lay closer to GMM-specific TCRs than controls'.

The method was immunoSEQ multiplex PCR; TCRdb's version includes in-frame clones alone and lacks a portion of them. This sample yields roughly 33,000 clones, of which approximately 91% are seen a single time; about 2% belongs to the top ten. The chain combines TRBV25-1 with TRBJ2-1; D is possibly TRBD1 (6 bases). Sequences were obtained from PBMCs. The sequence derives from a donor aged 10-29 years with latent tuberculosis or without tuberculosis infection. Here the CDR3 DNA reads TGTGCCAGCAGTGAGGCCAGTATAAGGACAGTCTACAATGAGCAGTTCTTC. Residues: CASSEASIRTVYNEQFF.